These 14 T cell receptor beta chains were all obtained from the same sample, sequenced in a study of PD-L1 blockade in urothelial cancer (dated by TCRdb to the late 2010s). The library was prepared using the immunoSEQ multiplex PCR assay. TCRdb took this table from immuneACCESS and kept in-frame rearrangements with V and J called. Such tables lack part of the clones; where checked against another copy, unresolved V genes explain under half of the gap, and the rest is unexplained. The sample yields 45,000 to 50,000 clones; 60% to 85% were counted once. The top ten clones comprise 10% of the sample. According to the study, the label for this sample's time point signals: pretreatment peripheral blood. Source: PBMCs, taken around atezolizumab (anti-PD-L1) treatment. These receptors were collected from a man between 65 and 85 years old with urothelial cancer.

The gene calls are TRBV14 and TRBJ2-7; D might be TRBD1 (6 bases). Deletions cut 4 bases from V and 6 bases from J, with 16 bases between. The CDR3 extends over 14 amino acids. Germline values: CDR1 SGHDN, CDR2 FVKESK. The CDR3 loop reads CASSPLGTSGEQYF. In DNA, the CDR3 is TGTGCCAGCAGCCCCCTAGGGACATCGGGCGAGCAGTACTTC.

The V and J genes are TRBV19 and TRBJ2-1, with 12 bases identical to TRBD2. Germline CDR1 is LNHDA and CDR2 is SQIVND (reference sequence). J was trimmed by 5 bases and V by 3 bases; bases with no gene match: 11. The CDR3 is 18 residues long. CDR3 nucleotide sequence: TGTGCCAGTAGTATTGGGCTAGCGGGAGGGCCAAGAAACAATGAGCAGTTCTTC. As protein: CASSIGLAGGPRNNEQFF.

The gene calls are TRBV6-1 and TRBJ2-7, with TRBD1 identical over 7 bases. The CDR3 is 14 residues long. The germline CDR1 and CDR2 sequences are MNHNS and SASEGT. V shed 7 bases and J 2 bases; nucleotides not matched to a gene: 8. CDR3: CASTRGDSPYEQYF. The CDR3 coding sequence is TGTGCCAGCACCCGAGGGGACAGTCCCTACGAGCAGTACTTC.

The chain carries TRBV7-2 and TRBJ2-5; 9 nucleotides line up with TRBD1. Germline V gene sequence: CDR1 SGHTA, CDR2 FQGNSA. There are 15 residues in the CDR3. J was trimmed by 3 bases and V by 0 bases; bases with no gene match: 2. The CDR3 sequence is CASSLAGTGKETQYF. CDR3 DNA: TGTGCCAGCAGCTTAGCGGGGACAGGGAAAGAGACCCAGTACTTC.

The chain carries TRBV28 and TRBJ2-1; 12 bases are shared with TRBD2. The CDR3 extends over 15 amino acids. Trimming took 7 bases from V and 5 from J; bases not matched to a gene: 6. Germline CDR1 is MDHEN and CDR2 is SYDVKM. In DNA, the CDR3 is TGTGCCAGCAAACTAGCGGGAGGTCTCGACAATGAGCAGTTCTTC. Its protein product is CASKLAGGLDNEQFF.

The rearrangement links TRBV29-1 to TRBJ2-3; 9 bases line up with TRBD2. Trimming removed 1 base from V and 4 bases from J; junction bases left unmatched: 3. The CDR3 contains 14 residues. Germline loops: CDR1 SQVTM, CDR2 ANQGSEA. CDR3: CSVEVSGSPDTQYF. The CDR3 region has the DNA TGCAGCGTTGAAGTTAGCGGGAGTCCAGATACGCAGTATTTT.

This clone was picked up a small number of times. CDR3 loop: CASSQEPGQGVTEAFF. As DNA, the CDR3 is TGCGCCAGCAGCCAAGAACCGGGACAGGGGGTCACTGAAGCTTTCTTT. This chain links TRBV4-1 with TRBJ1-1; TRBD1 agrees at 11 bases. CDR1 MGHRA and CDR2 YSYEKL come from the germline V gene. This CDR3 spans 16 amino acids. The junction had 4 bases not matched to a gene; V was cut back by 0 bases and J by 4 bases.

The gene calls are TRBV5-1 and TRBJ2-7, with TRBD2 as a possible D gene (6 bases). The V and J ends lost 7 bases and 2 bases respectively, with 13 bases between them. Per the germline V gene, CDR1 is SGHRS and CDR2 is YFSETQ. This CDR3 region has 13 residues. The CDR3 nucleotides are TGCGCCAGCTATGAGGACTACGCCTACGAGCAGTACTTC. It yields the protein CASYEDYAYEQYF.

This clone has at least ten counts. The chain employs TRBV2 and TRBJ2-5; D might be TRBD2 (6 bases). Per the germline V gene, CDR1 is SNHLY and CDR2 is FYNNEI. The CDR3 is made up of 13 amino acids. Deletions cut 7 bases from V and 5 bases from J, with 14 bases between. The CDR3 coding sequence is TGTGCCAGCAAGATCCTAGGAGGGGAGACCCAGTACTTC. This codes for CASKILGGETQYF.

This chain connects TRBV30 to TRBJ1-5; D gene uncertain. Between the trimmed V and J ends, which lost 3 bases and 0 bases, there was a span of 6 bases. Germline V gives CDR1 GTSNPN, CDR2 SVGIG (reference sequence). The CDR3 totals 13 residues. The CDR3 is CAWRRDSNQPQHF. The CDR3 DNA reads TGTGCCTGGAGGAGGGATAGCAATCAGCCCCAGCATTTT.

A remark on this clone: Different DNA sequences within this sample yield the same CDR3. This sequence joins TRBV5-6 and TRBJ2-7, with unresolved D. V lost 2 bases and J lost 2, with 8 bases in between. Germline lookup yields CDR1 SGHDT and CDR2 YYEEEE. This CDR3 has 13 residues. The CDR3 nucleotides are TGTGCCAGCAGCTTATCATACACCTACGAGCAGTACTTC. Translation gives CASSLSYTYEQYF.

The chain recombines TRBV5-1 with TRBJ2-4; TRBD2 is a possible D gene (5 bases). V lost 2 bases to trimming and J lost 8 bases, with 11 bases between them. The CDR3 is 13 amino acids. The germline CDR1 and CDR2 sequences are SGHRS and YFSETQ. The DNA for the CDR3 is TGCGCCAGCAGCTTAGGTCGGGGTGACATTCAGTACTTC. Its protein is CASSLGRGDIQYF.

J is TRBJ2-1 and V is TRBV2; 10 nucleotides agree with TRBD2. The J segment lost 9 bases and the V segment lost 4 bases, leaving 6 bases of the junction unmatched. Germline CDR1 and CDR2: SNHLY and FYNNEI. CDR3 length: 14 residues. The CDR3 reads CASSGSGRAVEQFF. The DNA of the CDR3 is TGTGCCAGCAGTGGCAGCGGGAGGGCCGTTGAGCAGTTCTTC.

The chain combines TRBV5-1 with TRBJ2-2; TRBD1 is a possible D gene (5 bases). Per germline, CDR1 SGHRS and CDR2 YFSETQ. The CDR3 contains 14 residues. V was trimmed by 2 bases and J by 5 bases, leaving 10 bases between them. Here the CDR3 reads CASSLQTETGELFF. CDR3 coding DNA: TGCGCCAGCAGCTTACAGACAGAAACCGGGGAGCTGTTTTTT.